The 28 T cell receptor beta chains given below trace back to one sample, sequenced in a study of T-cell reconstitution after alpha-beta-depleted transplantation in children. A library of TCRbeta sequences, prepared with unique molecular identifiers, was generated. TCRdb reanalysed the PCR reads using MiXCR and keeps one entry per CDR3 protein. In the table there are roughly 70,000 distinct CDR3 sequences, roughly 4.9% of which are singletons. Sequencing used PBMCs, mostly from graft donor cells, obtained 180 days after TCRalphabeta/CD19-depleted stem cell transplant. All receptors come from a boy in the first two years of life who had a stem cell transplant for acute myeloid leukemia, so the T cells may come from the graft donor.

This clonotype was observed at least ten times. The chain joins TRBV12-3 or TRBV12-4 to TRBJ2-1, with D possibly matching TRBD2 (7 bases). This CDR3 is built from 15 residues. V was pared by 3 bases and J by 14 bases, with 23 bases between. The DNA of the CDR3 is TGTGCCAGCAGTTTCAAGGGGGGGGCTAATCACGGGGAGTTCTTC. Protein product: CASSFKGGANHGEFF.

This clonotype has at least ten counts. This chain connects TRBV11-2 to TRBJ2-2; TRBD1 matches 7 bases. The CDR3 covers 13 residues. CDR1 SGHAT and CDR2 FQNNGV come from the germline V gene. Trimming removed 6 bases from V and 6 bases from J; junction bases left unmatched: 4. In DNA, the CDR3 is TGTGCCAGCAGTTCAGACAGGGCCGGGGAGCTGTTTTTT. It is translated as CASSSDRAGELFF. Looking up the rest from reference TRBV11-2 and TRBJ2-2 gives the full variable domain: EAGVAQSPRYKIIEKRQSVAFWCNPISGHATLYWYQQILGQGPKLLIQFQNNGVVDDSQLPKDRFSAERLKGVDSTLKIQPAKLEDSAVYLCASSSDRAGELFFGEGSRLTVL.

This clonotype was observed many times. The CDR3 sequence is CSATSGGTLTDTQYF. The CDR3 DNA reads as TGCAGTGCTACTAGCGGGGGGACTCTCACAGATACGCAGTATTTT. The rearrangement joins TRBV20-1 to TRBJ2-3, with 11 bases fitting TRBD2. The CDR3 has 15 residues. J gave up 2 bases and V 4 bases, and 5 bases lay outside the gene matches. Germline CDR1 reads DFQATT; CDR2 reads SNEGSKA (reference sequence).

This clonotype came up many times. CDR3 amino acids: CASSLGRAAQSYYNEQFF. The CDR3 coding sequence is TGTGCCAGCAGCTTAGGGAGGGCGGCACAGAGCTATTACAATGAGCAGTTCTTC. The chain recombines TRBV7-9 with TRBJ2-1; D perhaps matches TRBD2 (6 bases). Trimming removed 1 base at V and 4 bases at J, with 20 bases between. This CDR3 region has 18 residues. Germline V lookup: CDR1 SEHNR, CDR2 FQNEAQ (reference sequence).

This clonotype has at least ten counts. V usage is TRBV27 and J usage is TRBJ1-2, with D maybe TRBD1 (5 bases). V was shortened by 6 bases and J by 3 bases, with 20 bases between the two germline ends. CDR1 and CDR2 (germline): MNHEY, SMNVEV (reference sequence). The CDR3 consists of 16 residues. This CDR3 reads CASSSITGAGYYGYTF. In DNA, the CDR3 is TGTGCCAGCAGCTCGATCACAGGAGCCGGATACTATGGCTACACCTTC.

This clonotype has at least ten counts. This chain joins TRBV7-9 and TRBJ2-1; TRBD1 or TRBD2 may be the D gene (5 bases each). The CDR3 has 15 amino acids. V dropped 2 bases and J dropped 4 bases, with 12 bases sitting between them. Germline V gene sequence: CDR1 SEHNR, CDR2 FQNEAQ (reference sequence). Here the CDR3 reads CASSLLSGRYNEQFF. The CDR3 coding sequence is TGTGCCAGCAGCTTATTGTCAGGGAGATACAATGAGCAGTTCTTC. Filled out from reference TRBV7-9 and TRBJ2-1, the complete variable domain reads DTGVSQNPRHKITKRGQNVTFRCDPISEHNRLYWYRQTLGQGPEFLTYFQNEAQLEKSRLLSDRFSAERPKGSFSTLEIQRTEQGDSAMYLCASSLLSGRYNEQFFGPGTRLTVL.

Many counts were recorded for this clonotype. V and J are TRBV5-1 and TRBJ1-2; D gene uncertain. The V end was cut by 8 bases, the J end by 8 bases, with 19 bases between. This CDR3 spans 13 amino acids. Germline values: CDR1 SGHRS, CDR2 YFSETQ. Here the CDR3 DNA reads TGCGCCAGTGCCGCCCCTTCCGCCCGGGGCTACACCTTC. This codes for CASAAPSARGYTF.

For this clonotype: Being one base from a much bigger clone, this may be a read error. The genes are TRBV20-1 and TRBJ1-2; the D gene is possibly TRBD1 (5 bases). This CDR3 is built from 13 residues. CDR1 is DFQATT, CDR2 SNEGSKA, per germline (reference sequence). Trimming pared 3 bases from V and 8 bases from J, leaving 16 bases between. DNA for the CDR3: TGCAGTGCTAGCACGACAGCGTTGTACGGCTACACCTTC. Protein product: CSASTTALYGYTF.

This clonotype was recorded many times. The chain is built from TRBV27 and TRBJ1-6; possible D gene TRBD1, 5 bases. Trimming shortened V by 7 bases and J by 6 bases, and 13 bases separated the two germline ends. From germline, CDR1 is MNHEY and CDR2 SMNVEV (reference sequence). This CDR3 has 14 residues. The CDR3 DNA follows: TGTGCCAGCACCCGCGGGGGAGTTAATTCACCCCTCCACTTT. Translated, it gives CASTRGGVNSPLHF.

This clonotype was counted ten times or more. V gene TRBV12-3 or TRBV12-4 combines with J gene TRBJ2-7, with D perhaps being TRBD1 or TRBD2 (5 bases each). V lost 2 bases, J lost 4 bases, and 21 bases lay in between. This CDR3 has 17 residues. The CDR3 protein is CASSLPSGTLLPYEQYF. The CDR3 DNA reads TGTGCCAGCAGTTTACCCTCAGGGACCCTCCTCCCTTACGAGCAGTACTTC.

This clonotype was recorded at least ten times. J is TRBJ1-5 and V is TRBV24-1, with D possibly being TRBD1 (5 bases). Germline V gene sequence: CDR1 KGHDR, CDR2 SFDVKD. This CDR3 comprises 13 residues. V was clipped by 7 bases and J by 6 bases, with 12 bases between them. The CDR3 DNA reads as TGTGCCACCAGGCCGGGCCAGGGTCAGCCCCAGCATTTT. Encoded protein: CATRPGQGQPQHF.

This clonotype has at least ten counts. This chain links TRBV27 with TRBJ2-7; TRBD1 agrees at 7 bases. The CDR3 has 13 amino acids. Germline trimming cut 6 bases from V and 2 bases from J; bases unmatched to any gene: 4. From germline, CDR1 is MNHEY and CDR2 SMNVEV (reference sequence). CDR3 bases: TGTGCCAGCAGATACGGGACAGCCTACGAGCAGTACTTC. It specifies CASRYGTAYEQYF.

This clonotype showed up many times. The V and J genes are TRBV7-9 and TRBJ2-2; D is possibly TRBD1 (6 bases). Germline CDR1 and CDR2: SEHNR and FQNEAQ (reference sequence). CDR3 size: 14 residues. V gave up 3 bases and J gave up 3 bases, with 8 bases separating them. This chain's CDR3 is CASSFHRDTGELFF. The CDR3 DNA sequence: TGTGCCAGCAGCTTCCACAGGGACACCGGGGAGCTGTTTTTT.

This clonotype was observed at least ten times. The chain employs TRBV20-1 and TRBJ2-3, with D possibly TRBD2 on 6 matching bases. This CDR3 has 15 amino acids. Trimming took off 2 bases at V and 6 bases at J, with 18 bases between the two ends. CDR1 DFQATT and CDR2 SNEGSKA come from the germline V gene (reference sequence). The CDR3 here is CSARNLAGPGDTQYF. CDR3 sequence (DNA): TGCAGTGCTAGAAATTTGGCGGGGCCGGGGGATACGCAGTATTTT.

Ten or more counts support this clonotype. The rearrangement links TRBV7-2 to TRBJ2-7; maybe TRBD2 (6 bases). The length of the CDR3 is 14 residues. Germline values: CDR1 SGHTA, CDR2 FQGNSA. The ends were cut back, 3 bases at V and 5 bases at J, with 14 bases in the middle. This chain's CDR3 is CASSLGLAYHEQYF. CDR3 DNA sequence: TGTGCCAGCAGCTTGGGTCTAGCGTACCACGAGCAGTACTTC. Using reference TRBV7-2 and TRBJ2-7 for the parts outside the CDR3, the full variable domain is GAGVSQSPSNKVTEKGKDVELRCDPISGHTALYWYRQSLGQGLEFLIYFQGNSAPDKSGLPSDRFSAERTGGSVSTLTIQRTQQEDSAVYLCASSLGLAYHEQYFGPGTRLTVT.

There are many counts of this clonotype. The CDR3 here is CASSLQGFDEQYV. CDR3 DNA: TGTGCCAGCAGCTTGCAGGGTTTTGACGAGCAGTACGTC. The chain recombines TRBV7-8 with TRBJ2-7; D perhaps matches TRBD1 (5 bases). The ends were cut back, 3 bases at V and 5 bases at J, with 11 bases in the middle. CDR1 and CDR2 from the germline V gene are SGHVS and FQNEAQ. This CDR3 comprises 13 residues.

In its sample, this clonotype was seen many times. CDR3 sequence: CATRGDYGYTF. The CDR3 DNA is TGTGCCACCCGAGGGGACTATGGCTACACCTTC. The rearrangement uses TRBV12-3 or TRBV12-4 and TRBJ1-2; possibly TRBD1 for D (5 bases). The CDR3 loop spans 11 amino acids. Trimming removed 10 bases at V and 3 bases at J, with 9 bases between.

This clonotype was seen repeatedly, ten times or more. The chain couples TRBV19 to TRBJ2-3; a weak D match, TRBD1 (6 bases). Trimming cost V 6 bases and J 2 bases, with 15 bases left between them. The CDR3 extends over 15 amino acids. Germline CDR1 LNHDA, CDR2 SQIVND (reference sequence). The CDR3 DNA is TGTGCCAGTAGGAAACAGGGAAGGCTCACAGATACGCAGTATTTT. It specifies CASRKQGRLTDTQYF.

In its sample, this clonotype was seen many times. CDR3 DNA sequence: TGTGCCAGCAGCTTAGTCCCTAGCGGGGGGGCGGAAGATACGCAGTATTTT. Amino acid sequence: CASSLVPSGGAEDTQYF. The chain carries TRBV7-2 and TRBJ2-3; 12 nucleotides line up with TRBD2. Germline trimming cut 1 base from V and 5 bases from J; bases unmatched to any gene: 7. Looked up from germline, CDR1 is SGHTA and CDR2 is FQGNSA. This CDR3 spans 17 amino acids. The entire variable domain, with the rest obtained from reference TRBV7-2 and TRBJ2-3, is as follows: GAGVSQSPSNKVTEKGKDVELRCDPISGHTALYWYRQSLGQGLEFLIYFQGNSAPDKSGLPSDRFSAERTGGSVSTLTIQRTQQEDSAVYLCASSLVPSGGAEDTQYFGPGTRLTVL.

This clonotype was counted ten times or more. The rearrangement links TRBV28 to TRBJ1-1; no definite D call. The CDR3 sequence is 16 residues long. Trimming removed 6 bases at V and 1 base at J, with 18 bases between. From germline, CDR1 is MDHEN and CDR2 SYDVKM. CDR3 DNA sequence: TGTGCCAGCAGCCCCCCTGGCAGGTTAACGAACACTGAAGCTTTCTTT. This translates into CASSPPGRLTNTEAFF.

At least ten counts were recorded for this clonotype. The chain recombines TRBV4-3 with TRBJ2-7, with 7 bases aligning to TRBD1. The germline V gene encodes CDR1 LGHNA and CDR2 YSLEER. J gave up 2 bases and V 3 bases, and 7 bases lay outside the gene matches. The CDR3 covers 15 residues. Here the CDR3 reads CASSQSTRGTYEQYF. The CDR3 DNA reads TGCGCCAGCAGCCAGTCTACCAGGGGGACCTACGAGCAGTACTTC.

In this sample, this clonotype turned up many times. This chain uses TRBV12-3 or TRBV12-4 with TRBJ1-1; D remains ambiguous. V was trimmed by 7 bases and J by 1 base, leaving 10 bases between them. The CDR3 is made up of 13 amino acids. The CDR3 here is CASTLTRNTEAFF. The CDR3 coding sequence is TGTGCCAGCACCCTGACCCGGAACACTGAAGCTTTCTTT.

The sample holds many counts of this clonotype. In DNA, the CDR3 is TGTGCCAGCAGCGCACAGGGGTATGAAAAACTGTTTTTT. This translates into CASSAQGYEKLFF. The chain employs TRBV9 and TRBJ1-4, with 7 bases lining up with TRBD1. The CDR3 sequence is 13 residues long. The ends lost 3 bases at V and 6 bases at J; junction bases unmatched: 2. CDR1 SGDLS and CDR2 YYNGEE come from the germline V gene.

The table lists this clonotype with many counts. The gene calls are TRBV20-1 and TRBJ1-2; possibly TRBD1 for D (5 bases). V gave up 3 bases and J gave up 4 bases, with 12 bases separating them. This CDR3 comprises 13 residues. Per the germline V gene, CDR1 is DFQATT and CDR2 is SNEGSKA (reference sequence). The CDR3 loop reads CSASRGSGYGYTF. CDR3 in DNA: TGCAGTGCTAGCCGGGGCAGCGGCTATGGCTACACCTTC.

This clonotype has a count of ten or more. The chain employs TRBV10-3 and TRBJ2-5; TRBD2 agrees at 13 bases. Looked up from germline, CDR1 is ENHRY and CDR2 is SYGVKD. This CDR3 is built from 15 residues. Unmatched junction bases numbered 0, after V lost 2 bases and J lost 3 bases. In DNA form, the CDR3 reads TGTGCCATCAGTGAGACTAGCGGGGGGGAAGAGACCCAGTACTTC. Amino acid sequence: CAISETSGGEETQYF.

This clonotype was observed at least ten times. V usage is TRBV6-5 and J usage is TRBJ2-5, with 8 bases identical to TRBD2. The CDR3 contains 17 residues. The trim removed 6 bases at V and 5 bases at J, leaving 17 bases unmatched. Germline V lookup: CDR1 MNHEY, CDR2 SVGAGI. CDR3 sequence reads: CASSRVPVAGIRETQYF. In nucleotides, the CDR3 is TGTGCCAGCAGCCGCGTTCCGGTAGCGGGGATTAGGGAGACCCAGTACTTC.

This clonotype was counted many times. The chain recombines TRBV5-4 with TRBJ2-3; D gene unclear. CDR3 length equals 14 residues. The germline V gene has CDR1 SGHNT and CDR2 YYREEE (reference sequence). V lost 4 bases to trimming and J lost 8 bases, with 17 bases between them. Written as DNA, the CDR3 is TGTGCCAGCAGCCCGGGTCCGGGCCAAGGTACGCAGTATTTT. Amino acids: CASSPGPGQGTQYF.

This clonotype has a count of ten or more. In nucleotides, the CDR3 is TGTGCCAGCAGGGGACAGGGTCTTTCCTATAATTCACCCCTCCACTTT. It codes for CASRGQGLSYNSPLHF. This chain joins TRBV27 and TRBJ1-6; the match to TRBD1 covers 9 bases. V shed 6 bases and J 1 base; nucleotides not matched to a gene: 4. CDR1 and CDR2 from the germline V gene are MNHEY and SMNVEV (reference sequence). This CDR3 has 16 residues.